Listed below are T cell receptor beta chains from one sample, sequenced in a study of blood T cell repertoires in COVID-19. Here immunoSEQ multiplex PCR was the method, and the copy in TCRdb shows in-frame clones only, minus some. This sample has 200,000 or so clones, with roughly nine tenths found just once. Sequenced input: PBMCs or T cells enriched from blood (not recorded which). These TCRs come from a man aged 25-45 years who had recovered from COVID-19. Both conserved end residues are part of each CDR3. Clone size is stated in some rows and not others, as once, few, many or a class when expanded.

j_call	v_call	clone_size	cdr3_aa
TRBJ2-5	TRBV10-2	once	CASSESSGNRETQYF
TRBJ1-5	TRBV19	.	CASTRDRGMNSNQPQHF
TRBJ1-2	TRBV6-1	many	CASSEPSDYTADYGYTF
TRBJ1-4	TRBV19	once	CASSFASFQGKKLFF
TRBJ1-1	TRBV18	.	CASSPRGRLAQADTEAFF
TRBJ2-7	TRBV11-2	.	CASSHRGKAQYF
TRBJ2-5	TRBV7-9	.	CASSLGLAGGQETQYF
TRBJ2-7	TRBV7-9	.	CASSYPLGGESYEQYF
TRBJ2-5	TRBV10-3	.	CAIRRDSGETQYF
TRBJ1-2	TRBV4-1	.	CASTFGQIANYGYTF
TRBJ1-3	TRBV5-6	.	CASSLEGGGGNTIYF
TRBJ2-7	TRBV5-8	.	CASSLQAESYEQYF
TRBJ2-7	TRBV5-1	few	CASSLNTGQVSYEQYF
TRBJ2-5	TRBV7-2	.	CASSLGDYQETQYF
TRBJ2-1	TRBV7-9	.	CASSLRVWREGNEQFF
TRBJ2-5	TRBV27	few	CASIPTGTSGETQYF
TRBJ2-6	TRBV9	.	CASSDSGSVYGANVLTF
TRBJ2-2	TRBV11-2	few	CASSRVDRGLRELFF
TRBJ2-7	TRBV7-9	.	CASSRGQGLIYEQYF
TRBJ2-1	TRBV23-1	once	CASSLKGGAFNEQFF
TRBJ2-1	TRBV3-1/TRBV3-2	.	CASSQEEAGPGEQFF
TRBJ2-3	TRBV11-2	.	CASSFRTGDTDTQYF
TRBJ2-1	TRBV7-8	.	CASSAYRIPFFRGGPGNEQFF
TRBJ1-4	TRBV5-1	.	CASSFQGGNEKLFF
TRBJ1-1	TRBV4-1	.	CASSPGRVQGVYTEAFF
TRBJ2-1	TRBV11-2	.	CASSLGLAGNEQFF
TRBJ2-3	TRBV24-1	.	CATSARGRGGTDTQYF
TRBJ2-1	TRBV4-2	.	CASSQSTGGNEQFF
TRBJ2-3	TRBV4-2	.	CASSQESRRDTQYF
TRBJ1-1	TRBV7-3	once	CASSPGQGGEAFF
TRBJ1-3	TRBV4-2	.	CASSQFGSGNTIYF
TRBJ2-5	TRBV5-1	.	CASSFGNQETQYF
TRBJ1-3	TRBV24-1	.	CATSDLRDNSGNTIYF
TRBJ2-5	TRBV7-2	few	CASSLGLRGKEVTQYF